A single sample is the source of the 3 T cell receptor beta chains below, sequenced in a study of T-cell reconstitution after alpha-beta-depleted transplantation in children (dated by TCRdb to about 2016). The intended sense of this specimen's treatment or condition label: allogeneic hematopoietic cell transplantation with graft depleted of TCRalphabeta T cells and CD19 B cells. Receptors were amplified or captured by PCR. TCRdb shows the sequencer as Illumina HiSeq 2500. TCR library preparation used molecular barcoding, with unique molecular identifiers applied to normalize quantification of the TCRbeta repertoire. Clones were called with MiXCR by TCRdb after fastp trimmed the public reads at Q25, and only in-frame beta chains were retained. Every entry covers one CDR3 protein and lists the most common genes and DNA from its rows. In this sample the table shows roughly 50,000 distinct CDR3 sequences, around 40% of which occur a single time. The ten biggest clones cover around 98% of the sample.

This specimen consisted of PBMCs, mostly from graft donor cells, obtained 360 days after TCRalphabeta/CD19-depleted stem cell transplant. The receptor source for this set is a male patient under 18 who had a stem cell transplant for acute lymphoblastic leukemia, so the T cells may come from the graft donor.

This chain joins TRBV6-2 or TRBV6-3 and TRBJ2-7, with a tentative D call TRBD1 (6 bases). There are 15 residues in the CDR3. Between the trimmed V and J ends, which lost 0 bases and 3 bases, there was a span of 12 bases. Per germline, CDR1 MNHEY and CDR2 SVGEGT. CDR3 amino acids: CASSYSRGSLYEQYF. The CDR3 DNA follows: TGTGCCAGCAGTTACTCCAGGGGTTCGCTCTACGAGCAGTACTTC.

The chain employs TRBV4-2 and TRBJ2-1; unclear D gene. Trimming pared 0 bases from V and 7 bases from J, leaving 13 bases between. This CDR3 has 15 amino acids. Per germline, CDR1 LGHNA and CDR2 YNFKEQ. The CDR3 sequence is CASSQDRLLGNEQFF. The CDR3 DNA follows: TGTGCCAGCAGCCAAGACCGGCTCCTAGGGAATGAGCAGTTCTTC.

The V and J genes are TRBV18 and TRBJ2-1; D remains ambiguous. The CDR3 covers 15 residues. Deletions cut 3 bases from V and 5 bases from J, with 14 bases between. From germline, CDR1 is KGHSH and CDR2 LQKENI. The CDR3 sequence: CASSPRGMRHNEQFF. The CDR3 nucleotides read TGTGCCAGCTCACCCAGAGGTATGCGGCACAATGAGCAGTTCTTC. Using reference TRBV18 and TRBJ2-1 for the parts outside the CDR3, the full variable domain is NAGVMQNPRHLVRRRGQEARLRCSPMKGHSHVYWYRQLPEEGLKFMVYLQKENIIDESGMPKERFSAEFPKEGPSILRIQQVVRGDSAAYFCASSPRGMRHNEQFFGPGTRLTVL.